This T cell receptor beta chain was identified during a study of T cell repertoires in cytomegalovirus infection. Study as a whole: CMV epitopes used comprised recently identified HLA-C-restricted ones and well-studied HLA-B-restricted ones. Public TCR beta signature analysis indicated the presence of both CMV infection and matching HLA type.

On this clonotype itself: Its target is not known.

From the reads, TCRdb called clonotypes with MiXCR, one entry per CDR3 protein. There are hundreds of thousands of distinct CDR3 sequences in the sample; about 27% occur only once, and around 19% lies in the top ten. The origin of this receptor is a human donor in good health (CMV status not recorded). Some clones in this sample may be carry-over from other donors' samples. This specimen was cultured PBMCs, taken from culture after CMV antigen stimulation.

CDR3 loop: CSATLAGPYYEQYF. Here the CDR3 DNA reads TGCAGTGCTACACTAGCGGGACCGTACTACGAGCAGTACTTC. The V and J genes are TRBV20-1 and TRBJ2-7; the match to TRBD2 covers 10 bases. Trimming at V came to 4 bases and at J to 3 bases, leaving 6 bases not matched to a gene. The CDR3 loop spans 14 amino acids. Germline CDR1 is DFQATT and CDR2 is SNEGSKA (reference sequence).